This T cell receptor (beta chain) emerged from a study of naive and memory T cell subsets. An equimolar mix of two oligonucleotides served as the beta constant-region primer for TRBC1 and TRBC2. A 12-nucleotide UMI and the SP2 primer were added to the cDNA 3' end by oligonucleotide ligation. TCRdb redid the calling of the UMI-ligation and nested PCR reads with MiXCR, one entry per CDR3 protein. The sample carries around 31,000 distinct CDR3 sequences, approximately 12% recorded once. After the first PCR, alpha and beta chain libraries were processed separately. The CDR3 runs 17 residues. Germline CDR1 MNHEY, CDR2 SMNVEV (reference sequence). The V segment lost 5 bases and the J segment 1 base; nucleotides outside the gene matches: 12. This clonotype was observed at least ten times.

V and J are TRBV27 and TRBJ1-2, with 8 bases lining up with TRBD1. The sequenced sample was effector memory CD4+ T cells from blood. Subset noted: effector memory, CD45RA- CD27-. This TCR derives from a human donor in good health. The CDR3 sequence: CASSLLGGTGNNYGYTF. DNA of the CDR3: TGTGCCAGCAGTCTATTAGGAGGGACAGGCAATAACTATGGCTACACCTTC.